The clone carrying this T cell receptor beta chain was counted a single time. This sample was taken from a study of OX40 agonist ivuxolimab in advanced cancers. Study background: Participants, about 83% male, averaged roughly 60 years of age, ranging from about 20 to 79.

The CDR3 length is 16 residues. Per germline, CDR1 MDHEN and CDR2 SYDVKM. V lost 3 bases, J lost 0 bases, and 14 bases lay in between. The assay was immunoSEQ multiplex PCR, and TCRdb's table has in-frame clones only and misses some. The sample has approximately 160,000 clones, 90% to 95% seen once. This chain joins TRBV28 and TRBJ1-2, with unresolved D. The sequencing here drew on CD4+ or CD8+ T cells sorted from blood, taken in a trial of the OX40 agonist ivuxolimab. This receptor was identified in an adult with an advanced solid tumor such as melanoma, head and neck, liver or kidney cancer. In DNA, the CDR3 is TGTGCCAGCAGTTTGGGAGGCCGAGACCCTAACTATGGCTACACCTTC. The encoded protein is CASSLGGRDPNYGYTF.